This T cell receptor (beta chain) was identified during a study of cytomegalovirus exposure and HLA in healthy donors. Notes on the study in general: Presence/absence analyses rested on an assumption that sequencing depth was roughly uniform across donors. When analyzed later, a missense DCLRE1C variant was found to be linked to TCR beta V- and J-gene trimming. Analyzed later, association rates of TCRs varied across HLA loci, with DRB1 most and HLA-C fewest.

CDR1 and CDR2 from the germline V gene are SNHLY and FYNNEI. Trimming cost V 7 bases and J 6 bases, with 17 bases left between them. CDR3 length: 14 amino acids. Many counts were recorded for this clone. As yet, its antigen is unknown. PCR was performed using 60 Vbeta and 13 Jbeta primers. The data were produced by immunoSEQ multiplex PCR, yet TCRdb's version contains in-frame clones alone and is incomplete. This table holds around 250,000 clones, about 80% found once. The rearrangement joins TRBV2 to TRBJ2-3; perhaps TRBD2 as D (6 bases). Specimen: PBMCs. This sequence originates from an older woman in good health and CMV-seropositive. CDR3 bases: TGTGCCAGCATCACGGGACTGACAGCGGATACGCAGTATTTT. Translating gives CASITGLTADTQYF.